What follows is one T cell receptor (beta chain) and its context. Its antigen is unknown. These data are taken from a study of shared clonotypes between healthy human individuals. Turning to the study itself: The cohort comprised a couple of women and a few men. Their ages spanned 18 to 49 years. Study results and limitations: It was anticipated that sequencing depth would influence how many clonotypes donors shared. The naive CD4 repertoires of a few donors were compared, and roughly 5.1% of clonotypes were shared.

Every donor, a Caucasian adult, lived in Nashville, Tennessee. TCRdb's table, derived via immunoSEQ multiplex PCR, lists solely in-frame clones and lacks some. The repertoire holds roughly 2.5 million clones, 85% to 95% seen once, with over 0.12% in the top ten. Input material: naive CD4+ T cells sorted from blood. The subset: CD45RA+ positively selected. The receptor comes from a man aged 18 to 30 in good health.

CDR3 sequence: CASSTPGQGIAEQYF. In nucleotides, the CDR3 is TGTGCCAGCAGTACCCCGGGACAGGGGATAGCCGAGCAGTACTTC. The chain combines TRBV28 with TRBJ2-7; 10 bases line up with TRBD1. This CDR3 spans 15 amino acids. Germline CDR1 is MDHEN and CDR2 is SYDVKM. J lost 6 bases, V lost 5 bases, and 10 bases had no gene match.